The source of this T cell receptor beta chain is a study of blood T cell repertoires in COVID-19. For the study at large: Some COVID-19 samples were acute and others convalescent; all came from the United States, Italy and Spain. The analysed material was cDNA or gDNA that came from T cells, B-cell-depleted T cells, or PBMCs.

How the authors handled the data: Reference gene primer amplification gave estimated nucleated cell counts. Repertoires were generated with immunoSEQ multiplex PCR, while TCRdb's copy carries only in-frame clones and drops some. V and J calls and clone size follow that table, whereas D and trimming were derived from the DNA. In the table there are 97,000 or so clones, around 82% of which are singletons. Germline lookup yields CDR1 MNHEY and CDR2 SVGAGI. V lost 8 bases to trimming and J lost 7 bases; unmatched junction nucleotides: 14. The CDR3 loop spans 14 amino acids. The receptor's source is an older man with active or convalescent COVID-19. The J gene is TRBJ2-7, the V gene TRBV6-5; 7 bases line up with TRBD1. The sequencing input was peripheral blood. In nucleotides, the CDR3 is TGTGCCAGCCTCCGGACAGGACTCGACTTGGAGCAGTACTTC. The encoded protein is CASLRTGLDLEQYF.